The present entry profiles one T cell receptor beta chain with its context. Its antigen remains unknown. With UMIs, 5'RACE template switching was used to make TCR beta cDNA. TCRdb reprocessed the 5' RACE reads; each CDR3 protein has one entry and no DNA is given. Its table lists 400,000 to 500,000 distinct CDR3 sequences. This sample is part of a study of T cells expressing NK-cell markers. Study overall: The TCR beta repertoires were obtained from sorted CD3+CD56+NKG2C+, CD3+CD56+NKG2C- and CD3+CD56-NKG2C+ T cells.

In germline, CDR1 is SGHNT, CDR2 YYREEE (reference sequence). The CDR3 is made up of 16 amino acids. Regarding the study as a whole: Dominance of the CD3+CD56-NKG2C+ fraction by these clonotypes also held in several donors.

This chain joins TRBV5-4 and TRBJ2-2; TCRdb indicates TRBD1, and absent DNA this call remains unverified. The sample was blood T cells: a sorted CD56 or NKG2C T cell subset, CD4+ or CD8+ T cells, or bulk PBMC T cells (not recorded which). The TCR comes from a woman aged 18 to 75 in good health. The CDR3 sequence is CASSLVSRTNTGELFF. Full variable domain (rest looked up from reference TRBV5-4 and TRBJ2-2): ETGVTQSPTHLIKTRGQQVTLRCSSQSGHNTVSWYQQALGQGPQFIFQYYREEENGRGNFPPRFSGLQFPNYSSELNVNALELDDSALYLCASSLVSRTNTGELFFGEGSRLTVL.